The rows below give T cell receptor beta chains drawn from one sample of a study of blood T cell repertoires in COVID-19. Clones were sequenced by immunoSEQ multiplex PCR, and TCRdb holds only the in-frame ones, with some missing. The table lists some 150,000 clones, under 90% of them singletons. The sequencing input was peripheral blood. The receptor set was obtained from a woman in her 70s with COVID-19, enrolled during active disease. Each CDR3 is given with its conserved first and last residue. The D gene is left open where the match is weak. Rows may omit the clone size; those that give it use once, few, many or a size class.

>.|.|TRBJ2-7|TRBV5-4
CASSLPGGTYEQYF
TGTGCCAGCAGCTTGCCGGGGGGCACCTACGAGCAGTACTTC
>TRBD2|.|TRBJ2-1|TRBV6-5
CASSVLAGSYNEQFF
TGTGCCAGCAGCGTCCTAGCGGGCTCCTACAATGAGCAGTTCTTC
>TRBD1|.|TRBJ1-2|TRBV18
CASSETDRGRSGYTF
TGTGCCAGCTCTGAGACCGACAGGGGGAGGTCGGGCTACACCTTC
>.|.|TRBJ2-5|TRBV7-2
CASSPEFSAETQYF
TGTGCCAGCAGCCCGGAGTTCTCGGCAGAGACCCAGTACTTC
>.|.|TRBJ1-2|TRBV5-1
CASSLDGSEGSYTF
TGCGCCAGCAGCTTGGACGGGAGTGAAGGTAGCTACACCTTC
>.|.|TRBJ1-5|TRBV28
CASSFRIRGLQNQPQHF
TGTGCCAGCAGTTTTCGGATTAGGGGACTGCAAAATCAGCCCCAGCATTTT
>.|.|TRBJ2-4|TRBV5-8
CASSLSAVIGNIQYF
TGTGCCAGCAGCTTGTCCGCAGTAATTGGAAACATTCAGTACTTC
>TRBD2|.|TRBJ2-1|TRBV24-1
CATSDPGLAGANEQFF
TGTGCCACCAGTGACCCGGGACTAGCGGGAGCCAATGAGCAGTTCTTC
>.|.|TRBJ2-1|TRBV5-1
CASSPSAPGGKQFF
TGCGCCAGCAGCCCCTCGGCGCCCGGCGGTAAGCAGTTCTTC
>.|.|TRBJ1-4|TRBV6-2/TRBV6-3
CASSYSTGATNEKLFF
TGTGCCAGCAGTTACTCAACGGGAGCAACTAATGAAAAACTGTTTTTT
>.|many|TRBJ1-2|TRBV27
CASSLRGIYGYTF
TGTGCCAGCAGTTTAAGGGGAATCTATGGCTACACCTTC